The text below deals with one T cell receptor (beta chain). It lacks a known antigen. No much larger clone exists at a distance of one base, and base qualities are not known. Trimming at the junction amounts to 0 bases on V and 12 bases on J, and the germline ends lie 15 bases apart. The germline V gene specifies SGHDN as CDR1 and FVKESK as CDR2. Spanning cysteine to phenylalanine, the CDR3 consists of 14 amino acids. Solely the CDR3 DNA is kept, with 42 bases framed from the first base. The library was obtained by the immunoSEQ multiplex PCR assay. The table was pulled from immuneACCESS by TCRdb, which kept in-frame rearrangements only. Such tables lose some clones; where checked, under half of the loss comes from unresolved V genes, and the rest has no known cause. The sample yields around 340,000 clones; roughly 94% were counted once. Of the sample, roughly 0.02% falls within the top ten clones.

This entry is derived from a study of shared T cell receptors in the human thymus (dated by TCRdb to the early 2020s). About the full investigation: The study investigated the way shared, self-reactive T-cell receptor alpha chains are produced in the human thymus.

The chain is assembled from TRBV14 and TRBJ2-1; the D gene is not confidently resolved. This clonotype was sampled from a human donor. The sequenced material came from thymocytes. CDR3 sequence: CASSQDCYNDGQFF. The nucleotide sequence is given as TGTGCCAGCAGCCAAGATTGTTACAACGATGGGCAGTTCTTC.